The next 21 T cell receptor beta chains were all read from a single sample in a study of CD8+ T cells in alopecia areata. Extracted RNA was reverse transcribed, and the resulting cDNA served as sequencing template. Method: immunoSEQ multiplex PCR; TCRdb's copy keeps in-frame clones and lacks some. The table has tens of thousands of clones, approximately 64% seen once. This material consisted of CD8+ T cells sorted from blood, taken at week 0. Source of these receptors: a human donor with alopecia areata.

This clone was counted only a few times. The CDR3 spells CASSLPEVGRLAGGLHNEQFF. CDR3 DNA: TGTGCCAGCAGCTTACCAGAAGTTGGACGATTAGCGGGGGGGCTCCACAATGAGCAGTTCTTC. V usage is TRBV7-8 and J usage is TRBJ2-1; TRBD2 matches at 11 bases. The CDR3 has 21 amino acids. CDR1 is SGHVS, CDR2 FQNEAQ, per germline. V was clipped by 2 bases and J by 5 bases; unmatched bases: 20.

This clone was observed a few times. The chain carries TRBV6-5 and TRBJ2-3; possible D gene TRBD2, 5 bases. This CDR3 has 14 residues. Looked up from germline, CDR1 is MNHEY and CDR2 is SVGAGI. V lost 4 bases and J lost 4, with 12 bases in between. The CDR3 protein is CASSLLGIADTQYF. The CDR3 DNA is TGTGCCAGCAGTTTACTAGGGATTGCAGATACGCAGTATTTT.

This clone was found a few times. One end of the junction varies from germline; a read error may be responsible. The genes are TRBV27 and TRBJ2-1, with 13 nucleotides matching TRBD2. The CDR3 covers 15 residues. Germline CDR1 reads MNHEY; CDR2 reads SMNVEV (reference sequence). CDR3 sequence (DNA): TGTGCCAGCAGTCTGACTAGCGGGAGGTACACTGAGCAGTTCTTC. It codes for CASSLTSGRYTEQFF.

J is TRBJ1-2 and V is TRBV7-6; D is unclear. The CDR3 totals 13 residues. V lost 8 bases and J 6 bases, leaving 16 bases between the germline ends. From germline, CDR1 is SGHVS and CDR2 FNYEAQ. This chain's CDR3 is CASSTTREDGYTF. The CDR3, as DNA: TGTGCCAGCTCCACGACCCGGGAGGATGGCTACACCTTC.

This chain joins TRBV29-1 and TRBJ1-1, with D hard to call. Germline-derived CDR1 and CDR2 are SQVTM and ANQGSEA. V was trimmed by 3 bases and J by 0 bases, leaving 14 bases between them. The CDR3 runs to 15 residues. CDR3 loop: CSVDPFQALNTEAFF. The DNA for the CDR3 is TGCAGCGTTGATCCCTTTCAGGCCCTGAACACTGAAGCTTTCTTT. Filled out from reference TRBV29-1 and TRBJ1-1, the complete variable domain reads SAVISQKPSRDICQRGTSLTIQCQVDSQVTMMFWYRQQPGQSLTLIATANQGSEATYESGFVIDKFPISRPNLTFSTLTVSNMSPEDSSIYLCSVDPFQALNTEAFFGQGTRLTVV.

There are many counts of this clone. V is TRBV11-2 and J is TRBJ2-3; 11 nucleotides match TRBD2. CDR1 is SGHAT, CDR2 FQNNGV, per germline. This CDR3 region has 18 residues. The ends lost 5 bases at V and 6 bases at J; junction bases unmatched: 16. The CDR3 DNA follows: TGTGCCAGCAGCCCTCATCCGCCTTCTAGCGGGAGGTACGATACGCAGTATTTT. Amino acid sequence: CASSPHPPSSGRYDTQYF.

CDR3 sequence reads: CASSLRGAPYNEQFF. CDR3 DNA sequence: TGCGCCAGCAGCTTAAGGGGGGCCCCCTACAATGAGCAGTTCTTC. This chain joins TRBV5-1 and TRBJ2-1, with D perhaps given as TRBD1 or TRBD2 (6 bases each). The CDR3 spans 15 residues. V lost 2 bases and J 2 bases, leaving 11 bases between the germline ends. The germline gives CDR1 SGHRS, CDR2 YFSETQ.

The chain combines TRBV29-1 with TRBJ1-2; no clear D gene. CDR1 SQVTM and CDR2 ANQGSEA come from the germline V gene. The ends were cut back, 3 bases at V and 4 bases at J, with 9 bases in the middle. This CDR3 region has 12 residues. As DNA, the CDR3 is TGCAGCGTTGACAACGGCACCTATGGCTACACCTTC. Translated, it gives CSVDNGTYGYTF.

This clone was picked up a small number of times. J is TRBJ1-4 and V is TRBV5-6; D is perhaps TRBD1 (6 bases). The V gene's germline CDR1 is SGHDT and CDR2 YYEEEE. The CDR3 runs to 18 residues. V dropped 4 bases and J dropped 5 bases, with 24 bases sitting between them. The CDR3 spells CASSHPLGGVDRNEKLFF. The CDR3 DNA reads TGTGCCAGCAGCCACCCCCTAGGGGGAGTCGACAGGAATGAAAAACTGTTTTTT.

J is TRBJ1-1 and V is TRBV5-6; no clear D. This CDR3 contains 13 residues. The V end was cut by 4 bases, the J end by 3 bases, with 10 bases between. The V gene's germline CDR1 is SGHDT and CDR2 YYEEEE. As DNA, the CDR3 is TGTGCCAGCAGCCCTCGATTGGACACTGAAGCTTTCTTT. It is translated as CASSPRLDTEAFF.

The chain carries TRBV28 and TRBJ2-5; the D is unclear. The V and J ends lost 11 bases and 7 bases respectively, with 14 bases between them. The CDR3 has 11 residues. CDR1 is MDHEN and CDR2 is SYDVKM in the germline V gene. The CDR3 spells CACANPGTQYF. DNA for the CDR3: TGTGCCTGTGCCAACCCGGGGACCCAGTACTTC.

The CDR3 reads CSVPDRVGAGYTF. The DNA for the CDR3 is TGCAGCGTTCCGGACAGGGTAGGAGCTGGCTACACCTTC. The rearrangement uses TRBV29-1 and TRBJ1-2; TRBD1 aligns across 8 bases. Germline loops: CDR1 SQVTM, CDR2 ANQGSEA. This CDR3 is 13 amino acids long. J lost 7 bases, V lost 5 bases, and 9 bases had no gene match.

The chain combines TRBV30 with TRBJ2-3; TRBD2 is a possible D gene (5 bases). The CDR3 is 13 amino acids. From germline, CDR1 is GTSNPN and CDR2 SVGIG (reference sequence). V lost 3 bases, J lost 4 bases, and 11 bases lay in between. As DNA, the CDR3 is TGTGCCTGGAGACCAACTAGTGCAGATACGCAGTATTTT. Its protein product is CAWRPTSADTQYF.

The chain has TRBV5-6 and TRBJ1-4; TRBD1 is a possible D gene (6 bases). The CDR3 has 16 amino acids. V dropped 4 bases and J dropped 4 bases, with 17 bases sitting between them. Germline assignment: CDR1 SGHDT and CDR2 YYEEEE. The CDR3 sequence: CASSPTGQLYNEKLFF. The CDR3 DNA reads as TGTGCCAGCAGCCCGACAGGACAGCTATATAATGAAAAACTGTTTTTT.

This sequence joins TRBV30 and TRBJ1-3; no clear D gene. Trimming removed 3 bases at V and 4 bases at J, with 13 bases between. The CDR3 sequence is 14 residues long. Germline V gives CDR1 GTSNPN, CDR2 SVGIG (reference sequence). The CDR3, as DNA: TGTGCCTGGAGCCCTGGTGGGGTCGGAAACACCATATATTTT. Residues: CAWSPGGVGNTIYF. The variable domain in full, with the rest retrieved from reference TRBV30 and TRBJ1-3, is SQTIHQWPATLVQPVGSPLSLECTVEGTSNPNLYWYRQAAGRGLQLLFYSVGIGQISSEVPQNLSASRPQDRQFILSSKKLLLSDSGFYLCAWSPGGVGNTIYFGEGSWLTVV.

The chain's CDR3 is CASSPGTTFGGELFF. The DNA of the CDR3 is TGTGCCAGCAGTCCCGGGACTACTTTTGGAGGGGAGCTGTTTTTT. The chain combines TRBV5-4 with TRBJ2-2; TRBD2 matches 7 bases. This CDR3 is 15 amino acids long. V was pared by 5 bases and J by 8 bases, with 12 bases of the junction left unmatched. Germline CDR1 is SGHNT and CDR2 is YYREEE (reference sequence).

CDR3 residues: CASSEYHGVGYGYTF. CDR3 nucleotide sequence: TGTGCCAGCAGTGAATATCACGGTGTGGGTTATGGCTACACCTTC. The chain employs TRBV25-1 and TRBJ1-2; D is unresolved. This CDR3 has 15 amino acids. V lost 0 bases to trimming and J lost 5 bases, with 13 bases between them. Germline V CDR1 and CDR2: MGHDK, SYGVNS.

The gene calls are TRBV29-1 and TRBJ2-1, with D perhaps TRBD2 (6 bases). The V end was cut by 3 bases, the J end by 1 base, with 16 bases between. The CDR3 consists of 16 residues. Looked up from germline, CDR1 is SQVTM and CDR2 is ANQGSEA. DNA of the CDR3: TGCAGCGTTGATGATCGAGAGGGAGGATCCTACAATGAGCAGTTCTTC. Translated: CSVDDREGGSYNEQFF.

The genes are TRBV10-2 and TRBJ1-1; no clear D gene. Germline V gene sequence: CDR1 WSHSY, CDR2 SAAADI. The V and J ends lost 3 bases and 5 bases respectively, with 7 bases between them. The CDR3 loop spans 12 amino acids. The CDR3 DNA sequence: TGCGCCAGCAGTGAAATGGGGACTGAAGCTTTCTTT. Encoded protein: CASSEMGTEAFF.

This clone is labeled as medium-sized. This chain joins TRBV7-7 and TRBJ2-3, with no clear D. Trimming shortened V by 1 base and J by 1 base, and 3 bases separated the two germline ends. CDR3 length: 13 residues. CDR1 and CDR2 from the germline V gene are SSHAT and FNYEAQ (reference sequence). CDR3 loop: CASSLGGTDTQYF. The DNA for the CDR3 is TGTGCCAGCAGCTTAGGGGGCACAGATACGCAGTATTTT.

The genes are TRBV7-7 and TRBJ2-1, with a possible D match to TRBD1 (5 bases). Trimming left V 5 bases short and J 0 bases short, with 11 bases between. The CDR3 sequence is 15 residues long. Per germline, CDR1 SSHAT and CDR2 FNYEAQ (reference sequence). The CDR3 DNA is TGTGCCAGCAGCCCAGGGATGAGCTCCTACAATGAGCAGTTCTTC. This sequence encodes CASSPGMSSYNEQFF.